This T cell receptor (beta chain) was found in a study of blood T cell repertoires in COVID-19. The wider study: Samples of COVID-19 (acute and convalescent) were obtained from the United States, Italy and Spain.

Assay: immunoSEQ multiplex PCR; the TCRdb copy retains only in-frame clones and omits some. The profile shows roughly 29,000 clones, 84% of them singletons. Trimming shortened V by 4 bases and J by 0 bases, and 12 bases separated the two germline ends. Germline V gives CDR1 MGHRA, CDR2 YSYEKL. The CDR3 is 16 residues long. This receptor was obtained from a man older than 75 with active COVID-19. The chain carries TRBV4-1 and TRBJ1-4; perhaps TRBD1 as D (5 bases). The sequenced sample was peripheral blood. CDR3 bases: TGCGCCAGCAGCCGAGAGGAGACAGCAACTAATGAAAAACTGTTTTTT. Translating gives CASSREETATNEKLFF.